Sequencing of this TCR beta chain was carried out in a study of T-cell memory formation after mild COVID-19. This clonotype was picked up a small number of times. Constant-segment-primed 5'RACE gave TCR alpha and TCR beta cDNA libraries with sample barcodes and UMIs. TCRdb fed the 5' RACE reads into MiXCR, producing one record per CDR3 protein. The data hold hundreds of thousands of distinct CDR3 sequences, with 15% to 20% observed a single time. Sequenced: PBMCs or a T cell subset sorted from them (not recorded which). The TCR originated in a man aged 18-30 years who had mild COVID-19 (a few samples of this study predate the infection). Cell type and time point are not known.

The CDR3 DNA is TGTGCCAGCAGCCAAGATCAGCATTCTAGCACAGATACGCAGTATTTT. Amino acids: CASSQDQHSSTDTQYF. The chain employs TRBV14 and TRBJ2-3, with unresolved D. Trimming removed 0 bases from V and 0 bases from J, with 10 bases in between. CDR3 length: 16 amino acids. CDR1 SGHDN and CDR2 FVKESK come from the germline V gene.